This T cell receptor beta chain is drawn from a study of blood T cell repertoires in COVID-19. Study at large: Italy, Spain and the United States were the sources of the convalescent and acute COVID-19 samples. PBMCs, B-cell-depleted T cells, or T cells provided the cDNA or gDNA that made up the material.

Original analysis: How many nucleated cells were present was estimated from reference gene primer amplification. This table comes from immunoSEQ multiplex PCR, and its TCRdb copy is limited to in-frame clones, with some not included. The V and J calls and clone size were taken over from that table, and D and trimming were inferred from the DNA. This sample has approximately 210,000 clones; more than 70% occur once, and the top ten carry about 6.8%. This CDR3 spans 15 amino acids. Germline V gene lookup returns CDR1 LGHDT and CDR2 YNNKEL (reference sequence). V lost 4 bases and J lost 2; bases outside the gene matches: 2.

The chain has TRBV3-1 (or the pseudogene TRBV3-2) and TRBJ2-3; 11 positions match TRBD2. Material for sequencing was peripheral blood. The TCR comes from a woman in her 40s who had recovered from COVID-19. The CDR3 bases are TGTGCCAGCAGCCTAGCGGGAGGGATCACAGATACGCAGTATTTT. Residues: CASSLAGGITDTQYF.